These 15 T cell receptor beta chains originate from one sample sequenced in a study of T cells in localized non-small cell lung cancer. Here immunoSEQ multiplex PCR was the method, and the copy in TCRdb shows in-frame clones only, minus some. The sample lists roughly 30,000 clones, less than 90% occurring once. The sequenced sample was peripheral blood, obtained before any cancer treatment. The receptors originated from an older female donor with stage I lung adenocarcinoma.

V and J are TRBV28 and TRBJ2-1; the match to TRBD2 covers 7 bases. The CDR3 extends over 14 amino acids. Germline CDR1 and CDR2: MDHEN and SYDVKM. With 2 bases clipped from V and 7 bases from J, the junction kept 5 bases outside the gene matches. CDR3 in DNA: TGTGCCAGCAGTTTAGGGGCTAGCGGAAATGAGCAGTTCTTC. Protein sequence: CASSLGASGNEQFF.

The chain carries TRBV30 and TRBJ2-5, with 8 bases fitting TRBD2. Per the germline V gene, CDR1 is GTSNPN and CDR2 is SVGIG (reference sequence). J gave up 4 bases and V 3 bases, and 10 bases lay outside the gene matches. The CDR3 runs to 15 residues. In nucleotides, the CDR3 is TGTGCCTGGAGAAGAAAGCGGGAGAATGGAGAGACCCAGTACTTC. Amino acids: CAWRRKRENGETQYF.

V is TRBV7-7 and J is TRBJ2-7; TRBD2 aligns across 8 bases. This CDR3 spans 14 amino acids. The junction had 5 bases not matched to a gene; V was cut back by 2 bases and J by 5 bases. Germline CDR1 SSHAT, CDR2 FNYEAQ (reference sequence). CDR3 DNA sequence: TGTGCCAGCAGCTTATCGGGAGGGTGGGACGAGCAGTACTTC. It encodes CASSLSGGWDEQYF.

For the CDR3, the DNA is TGTGCCAGCAGCGTAGGGAGGTCACTAGTGTCCAGTGAGCAGTTCTTC. Translating gives CASSVGRSLVSSEQFF. This chain connects TRBV7-3 to TRBJ2-1; D is possibly TRBD2 (6 bases). Trimming stripped 5 bases from V and 9 bases from J, with 23 bases between. Germline V lookup: CDR1 SGHTA, CDR2 FQGTGA. The CDR3 is 16 residues long.

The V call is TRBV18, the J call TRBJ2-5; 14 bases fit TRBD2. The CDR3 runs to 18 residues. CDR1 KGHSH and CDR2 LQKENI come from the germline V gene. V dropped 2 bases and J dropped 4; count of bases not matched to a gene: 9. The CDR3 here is CASSPKRLAGGVGETQYF. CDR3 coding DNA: TGTGCCAGCTCACCAAAGAGACTAGCGGGAGGGGTTGGAGAGACCCAGTACTTC.

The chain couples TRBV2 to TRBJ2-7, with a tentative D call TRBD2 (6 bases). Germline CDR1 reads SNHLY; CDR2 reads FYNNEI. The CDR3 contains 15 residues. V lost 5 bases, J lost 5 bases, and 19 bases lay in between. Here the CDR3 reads CASSPRREARDEQYF. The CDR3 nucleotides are TGTGCCAGCAGTCCCCGGAGGGAGGCTAGGGACGAGCAGTACTTC.

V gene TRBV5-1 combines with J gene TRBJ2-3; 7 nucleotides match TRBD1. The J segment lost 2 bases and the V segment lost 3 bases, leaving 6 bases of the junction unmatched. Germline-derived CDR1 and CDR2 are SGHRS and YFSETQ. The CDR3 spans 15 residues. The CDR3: CASSSGQDLTDTQYF. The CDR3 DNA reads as TGCGCCAGCAGCTCCGGACAGGACCTCACAGATACGCAGTATTTT.

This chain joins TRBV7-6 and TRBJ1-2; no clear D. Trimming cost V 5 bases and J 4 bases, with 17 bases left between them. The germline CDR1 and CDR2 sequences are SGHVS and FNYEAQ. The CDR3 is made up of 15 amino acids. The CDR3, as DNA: TGTGCCAGCAGCCCTGCGGCGGGCGTCACCTATGGCTACACCTTC. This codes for CASSPAAGVTYGYTF.

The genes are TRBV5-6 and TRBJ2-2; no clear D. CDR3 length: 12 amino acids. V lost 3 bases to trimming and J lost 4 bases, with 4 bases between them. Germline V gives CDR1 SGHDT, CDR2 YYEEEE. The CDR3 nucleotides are TGTGCCAGCAGCTCTCTCACCGGGGAGCTGTTTTTT. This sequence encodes CASSSLTGELFF.

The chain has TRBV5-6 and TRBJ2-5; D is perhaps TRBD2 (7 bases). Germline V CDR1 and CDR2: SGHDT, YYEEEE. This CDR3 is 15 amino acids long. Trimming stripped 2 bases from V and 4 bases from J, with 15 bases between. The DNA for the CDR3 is TGTGCCAGCAGCTTACGGGGGGCCCGCCGAGAGACCCAGTACTTC. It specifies CASSLRGARRETQYF.

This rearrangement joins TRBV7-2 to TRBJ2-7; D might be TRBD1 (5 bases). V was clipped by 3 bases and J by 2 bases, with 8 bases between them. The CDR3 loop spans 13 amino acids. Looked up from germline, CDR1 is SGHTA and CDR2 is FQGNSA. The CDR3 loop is CASSFRQTYEQYF. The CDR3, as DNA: TGTGCCAGCAGCTTTAGACAGACCTACGAGCAGTACTTC. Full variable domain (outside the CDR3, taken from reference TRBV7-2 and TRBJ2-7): GAGVSQSPSNKVTEKGKDVELRCDPISGHTALYWYRQSLGQGLEFLIYFQGNSAPDKSGLPSDRFSAERTGGSVSTLTIQRTQQEDSAVYLCASSFRQTYEQYFGPGTRLTVT.

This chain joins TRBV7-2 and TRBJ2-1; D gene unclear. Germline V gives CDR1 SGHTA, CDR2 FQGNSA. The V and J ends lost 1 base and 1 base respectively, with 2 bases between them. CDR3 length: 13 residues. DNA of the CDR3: TGTGCCAGCAGCTTAGATTCCTACAATGAGCAGTTCTTC. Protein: CASSLDSYNEQFF.

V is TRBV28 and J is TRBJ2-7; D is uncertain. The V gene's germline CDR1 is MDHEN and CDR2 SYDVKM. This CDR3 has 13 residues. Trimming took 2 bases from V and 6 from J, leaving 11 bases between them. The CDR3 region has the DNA TGTGCCAGCAGTTTACGGTACAAGAGCGAGCAGTACTTC. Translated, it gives CASSLRYKSEQYF.

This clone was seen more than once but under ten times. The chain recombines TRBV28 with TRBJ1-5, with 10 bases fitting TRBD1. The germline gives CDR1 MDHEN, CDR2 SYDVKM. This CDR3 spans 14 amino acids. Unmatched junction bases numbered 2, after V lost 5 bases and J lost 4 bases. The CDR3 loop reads CASSPGQGNQPQHF. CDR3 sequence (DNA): TGTGCCAGCAGTCCGGGACAGGGGAATCAGCCCCAGCATTTT.

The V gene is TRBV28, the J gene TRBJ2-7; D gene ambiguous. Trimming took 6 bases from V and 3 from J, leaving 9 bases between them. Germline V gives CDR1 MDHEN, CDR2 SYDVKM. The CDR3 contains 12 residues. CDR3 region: CASSLEVYEQYF. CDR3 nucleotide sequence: TGTGCCAGCAGCCTAGAGGTCTACGAGCAGTACTTC.